The clone carrying this TCR beta chain showed up just a few times. Its target is unknown. This sample is drawn from a study of identical twins. The V end was cut by 3 bases, the J end by 2 bases, with 2 bases between. The CDR3 extends over 13 amino acids. Study-wide points: It was out-of-frame TCR alpha sharing in monozygotic twins that models underestimated.

Template switching introduced a universal primer site, and the cDNA bore unique molecular identifiers. TCRdb reanalysed the 5' RACE reads using MiXCR and keeps one entry per CDR3 protein. This sample has roughly 490,000 distinct CDR3 sequences, with roughly an eighth found just once. This sample also appeared in a second study, on yellow fever vaccine responses in identical twins.

The V call is TRBV12-3 or TRBV12-4, the J call TRBJ1-6; no clear D. The sequence was collected from a woman between 18 and 29 years old in good health. The sample comprised CD4+ T cells sorted from blood. CDR3 nucleotide sequence: TGTGCCAGCAGTTTGGCCTATAATTCACCCCTCCACTTT. It translates to CASSLAYNSPLHF.